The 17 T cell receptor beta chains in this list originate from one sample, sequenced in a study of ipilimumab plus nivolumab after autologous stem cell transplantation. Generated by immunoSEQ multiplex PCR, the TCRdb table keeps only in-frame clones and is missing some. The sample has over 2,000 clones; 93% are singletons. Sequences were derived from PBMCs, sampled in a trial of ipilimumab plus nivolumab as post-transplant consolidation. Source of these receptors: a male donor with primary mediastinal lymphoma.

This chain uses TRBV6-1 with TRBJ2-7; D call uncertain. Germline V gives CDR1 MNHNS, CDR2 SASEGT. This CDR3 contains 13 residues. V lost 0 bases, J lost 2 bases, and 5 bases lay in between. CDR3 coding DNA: TGTGCCAGCAGTGAAGCGAAGCCCTACGAGCAGTACTTC. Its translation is CASSEAKPYEQYF.

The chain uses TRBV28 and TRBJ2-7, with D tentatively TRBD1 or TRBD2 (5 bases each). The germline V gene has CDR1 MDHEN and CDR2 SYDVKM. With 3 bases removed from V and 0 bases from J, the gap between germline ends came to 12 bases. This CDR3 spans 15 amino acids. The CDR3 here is CASSLGTGFSYEQYF. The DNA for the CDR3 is TGTGCCAGCAGTTTGGGGACGGGGTTCTCCTACGAGCAGTACTTC.

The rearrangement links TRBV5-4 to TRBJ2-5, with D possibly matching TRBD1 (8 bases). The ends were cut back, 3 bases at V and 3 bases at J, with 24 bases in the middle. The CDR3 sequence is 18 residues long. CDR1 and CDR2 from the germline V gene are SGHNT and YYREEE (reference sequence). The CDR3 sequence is CASSWGLKITGGKETQYF. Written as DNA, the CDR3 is TGTGCCAGCAGCTGGGGACTAAAGATTACAGGGGGTAAAGAGACCCAGTACTTC.

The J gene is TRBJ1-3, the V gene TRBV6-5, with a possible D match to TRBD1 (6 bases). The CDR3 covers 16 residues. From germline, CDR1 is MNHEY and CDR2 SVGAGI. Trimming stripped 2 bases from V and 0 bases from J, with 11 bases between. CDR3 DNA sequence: TGTGCCAGCAGTTACCGTACAGGGAGCTCTGGAAACACCATATATTTT. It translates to CASSYRTGSSGNTIYF.

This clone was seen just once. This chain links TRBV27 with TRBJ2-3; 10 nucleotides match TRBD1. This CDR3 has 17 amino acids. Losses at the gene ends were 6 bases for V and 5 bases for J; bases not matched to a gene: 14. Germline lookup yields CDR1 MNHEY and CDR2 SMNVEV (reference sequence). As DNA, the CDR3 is TGTGCCAGCAGGCCCCTCTACGGGACAGGGGATAGAGATACGCAGTATTTT. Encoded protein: CASRPLYGTGDRDTQYF.

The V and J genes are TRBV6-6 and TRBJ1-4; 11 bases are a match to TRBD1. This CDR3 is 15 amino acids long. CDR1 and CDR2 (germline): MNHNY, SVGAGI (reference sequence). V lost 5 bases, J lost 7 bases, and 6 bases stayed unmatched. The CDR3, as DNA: TGTGCCAGCAGTCAAGGGACAGGGGGGGGTGAAAAACTGTTTTTT. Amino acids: CASSQGTGGGEKLFF.

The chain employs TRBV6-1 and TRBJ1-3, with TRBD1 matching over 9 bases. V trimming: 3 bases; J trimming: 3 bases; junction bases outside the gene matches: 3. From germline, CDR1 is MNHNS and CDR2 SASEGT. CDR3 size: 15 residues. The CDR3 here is CASSDMDRGGNTIYF. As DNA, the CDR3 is TGTGCCAGCAGTGATATGGACAGGGGTGGAAACACCATATATTTT.

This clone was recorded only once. The CDR3 here is CASSSTKVDRVENGELFF. In DNA, the CDR3 is TGTGCCAGCAGCTCCACAAAAGTAGACAGGGTTGAGAACGGGGAGCTGTTTTTT. The chain couples TRBV11-3 to TRBJ2-2, with 7 nucleotides matching TRBD1. The CDR3 contains 18 residues. The junction had 18 bases not matched to a gene; V was cut back by 4 bases and J by 7 bases. CDR1 is SGHNT and CDR2 is YENEEA in the germline V gene.

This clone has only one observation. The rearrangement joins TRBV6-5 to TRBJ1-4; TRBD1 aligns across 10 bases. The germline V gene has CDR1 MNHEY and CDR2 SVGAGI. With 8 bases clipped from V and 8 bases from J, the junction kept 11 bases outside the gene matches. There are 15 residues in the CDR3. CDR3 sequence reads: CASGGGQGTWEKLFF. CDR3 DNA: TGTGCCAGCGGGGGGGGACAGGGGACGTGGGAAAAACTGTTTTTT.

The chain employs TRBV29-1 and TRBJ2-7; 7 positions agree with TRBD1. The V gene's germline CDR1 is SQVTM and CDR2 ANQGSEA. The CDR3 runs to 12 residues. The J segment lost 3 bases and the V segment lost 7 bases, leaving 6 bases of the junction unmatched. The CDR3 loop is CSARGQFYEQYF. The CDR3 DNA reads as TGCAGCGCCCGGGGACAGTTCTACGAGCAGTACTTC.

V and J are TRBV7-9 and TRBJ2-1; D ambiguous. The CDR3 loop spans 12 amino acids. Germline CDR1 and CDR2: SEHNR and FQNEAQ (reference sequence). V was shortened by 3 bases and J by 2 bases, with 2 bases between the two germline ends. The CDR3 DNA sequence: TGTGCCAGCAGCTTGCCCTACAATGAGCAGTTCTTC. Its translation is CASSLPYNEQFF.

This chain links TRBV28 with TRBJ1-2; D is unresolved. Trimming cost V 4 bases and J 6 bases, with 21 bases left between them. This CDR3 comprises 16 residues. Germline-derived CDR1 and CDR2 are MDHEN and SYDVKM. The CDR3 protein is CASSSGSPSVRHGYTF. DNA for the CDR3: TGTGCCAGCAGTTCGGGCAGCCCGTCTGTACGCCATGGCTACACCTTC.

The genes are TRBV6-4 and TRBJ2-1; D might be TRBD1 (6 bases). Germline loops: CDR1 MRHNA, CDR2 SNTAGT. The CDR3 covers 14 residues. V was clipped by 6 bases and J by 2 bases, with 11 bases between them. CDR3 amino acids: CASSREGAYNEQFF. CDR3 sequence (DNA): TGTGCCAGCAGCCGCGAGGGGGCCTACAATGAGCAGTTCTTC.

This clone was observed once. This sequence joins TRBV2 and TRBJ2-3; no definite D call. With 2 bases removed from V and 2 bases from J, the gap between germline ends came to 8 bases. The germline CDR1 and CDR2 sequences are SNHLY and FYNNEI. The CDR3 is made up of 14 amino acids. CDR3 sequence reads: CASSERPNTDTQYF. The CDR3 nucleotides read TGTGCCAGCAGTGAACGCCCCAACACAGATACGCAGTATTTT. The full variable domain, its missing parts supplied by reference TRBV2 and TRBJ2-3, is EPEVTQTPSHQVTQMGQEVILRCVPISNHLYFYWYRQILGQKVEFLVSFYNNEISEKSEIFDDQFSVERPDGSNFTLKIRSTKLEDSAMYFCASSERPNTDTQYFGPGTRLTVL.

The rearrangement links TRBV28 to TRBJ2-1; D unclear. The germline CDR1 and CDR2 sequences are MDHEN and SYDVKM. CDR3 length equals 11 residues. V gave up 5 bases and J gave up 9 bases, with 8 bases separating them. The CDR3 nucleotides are TGTGCCAGCAGTGTCTCGGGTGAGCAGTTCTTC. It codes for CASSVSGEQFF.

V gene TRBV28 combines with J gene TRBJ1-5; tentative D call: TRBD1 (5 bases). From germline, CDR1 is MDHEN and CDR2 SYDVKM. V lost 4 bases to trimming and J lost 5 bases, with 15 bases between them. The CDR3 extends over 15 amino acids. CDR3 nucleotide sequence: TGTGCCAGCAGTTCCGCAGGGCGTCTCGATCAGCCCCAGCATTTT. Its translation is CASSSAGRLDQPQHF.

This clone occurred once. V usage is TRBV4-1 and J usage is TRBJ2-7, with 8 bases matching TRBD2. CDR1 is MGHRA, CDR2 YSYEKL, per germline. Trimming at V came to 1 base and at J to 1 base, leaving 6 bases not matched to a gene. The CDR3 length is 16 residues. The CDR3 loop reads CASSQVPAGVSYEQYF. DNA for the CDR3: TGCGCCAGCAGCCAAGTCCCAGCGGGGGTGTCCTACGAGCAGTACTTC.